Sequencing of this TCR beta chain was carried out in a study of blood T cell repertoires in COVID-19. The method was immunoSEQ multiplex PCR; TCRdb's version includes in-frame clones alone and lacks a portion of them. Here the sample spans approximately 260,000 clones, roughly 85% being singletons. The CDR3 is 15 amino acids. V shed 5 bases and J shed 0 bases, with 12 bases lying between them. From germline, CDR1 is SGHTA and CDR2 FQGNSA. The origin of this receptor is a woman aged 50 to 60 who had been exposed to COVID-19. The chain is built from TRBV7-2 and TRBJ2-3; D ambiguous. Sequencing used PBMCs or T cells enriched from blood (not recorded which). CDR3 sequence (DNA): TGTGCCAGCAGCGCCGGAGATTTTAGCACAGATACGCAGTATTTT. This codes for CASSAGDFSTDTQYF.